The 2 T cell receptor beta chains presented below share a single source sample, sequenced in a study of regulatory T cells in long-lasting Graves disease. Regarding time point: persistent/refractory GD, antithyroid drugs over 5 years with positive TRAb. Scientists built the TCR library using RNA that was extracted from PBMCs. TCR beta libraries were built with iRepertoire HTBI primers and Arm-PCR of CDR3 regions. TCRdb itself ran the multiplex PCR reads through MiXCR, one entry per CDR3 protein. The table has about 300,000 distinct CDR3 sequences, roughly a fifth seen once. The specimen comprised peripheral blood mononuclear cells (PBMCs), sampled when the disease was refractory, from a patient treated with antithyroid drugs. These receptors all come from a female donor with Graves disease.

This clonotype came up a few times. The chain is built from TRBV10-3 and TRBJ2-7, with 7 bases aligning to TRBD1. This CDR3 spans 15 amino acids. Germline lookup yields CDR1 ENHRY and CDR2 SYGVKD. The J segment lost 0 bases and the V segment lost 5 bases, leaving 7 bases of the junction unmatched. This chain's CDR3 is CAISSTGAGSYEQYF. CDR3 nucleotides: TGTGCCATCAGTTCCACAGGGGCCGGCTCCTACGAGCAGTACTTC.

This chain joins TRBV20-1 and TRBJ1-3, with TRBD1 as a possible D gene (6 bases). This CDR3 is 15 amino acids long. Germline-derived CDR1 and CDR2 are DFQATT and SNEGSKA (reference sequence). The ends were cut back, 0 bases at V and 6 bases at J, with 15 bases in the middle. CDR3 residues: CSARDLRGQQNTIYF. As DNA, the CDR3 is TGCAGTGCTAGAGATCTCCGTGGACAGCAAAACACCATATATTTT.